A selection of T cell receptor beta chains follows, all from one sample in a study of breast tumors, draining lymph nodes, adjacent tissues. TCRdb re-analysed the multiplex PCR reads in MiXCR, keeping a single row per CDR3 protein. The sample has some 250,000 distinct CDR3 sequences; under 40% are singletons. Sequenced input: axillary lymph node tissue. The receptors were sampled from a female donor with breast cancer. Some clones in this sample may be carry-over from other donors' samples. The CDR3 runs from the conserved cysteine through the conserved F or W. The D gene is left open where the match is weak. The size of a clone is reported for some rows only, either as once, few or many, or as a class for expanded clones.

V gene	J gene	D gene	clone size	CDR3 DNA	CDR3 protein
TRBV12-3/TRBV12-4	TRBJ1-2	NA	few	TGTGCCAGCAGTTTCTCAGGGGCAGGGTACACCTTC	CASSFSGAGYTF
TRBV12-3/TRBV12-4	TRBJ2-2	TRBD2	many	TGTGCCAGCAGTGGGGGGGTTTCCACCGGGGAGCTGTTTTTT	CASSGGVSTGELFF
TRBV20-1	TRBJ2-1	NA	NA	TGCAGTGCCGCGGCTAGCTACGACTACAATGAGCAGTTCTTC	CSAAASYDYNEQFF
TRBV19	TRBJ2-7	TRBD1	many	TGTGCCAGTAGACCCCGGGACAGACACTACGAGCAGTACTTC	CASRPRDRHYEQYF
TRBV11-2	TRBJ1-6	NA	NA	TGTGCCAGCAGCATCGGACCGGACAGCGGTAATTCACCCCTCCACTTT	CASSIGPDSGNSPLHF
TRBV24-1	TRBJ2-1	TRBD2	NA	TGTGCCACCAGTGACCCAGGACAGGCTAGCGGGAGCTATGAGCAGTTCTTC	CATSDPGQASGSYEQFF
TRBV5-1	TRBJ2-5	NA	NA	TGCGCCAGCAGCTTGGGCACGGGGCAGGGGTTGGAAGAGACCCAGTACTTC	CASSLGTGQGLEETQYF
TRBV7-2	TRBJ2-4	TRBD1	NA	TGTGCCAGCAGCGCAGGGACAGCAAACATTCAGTACTTC	CASSAGTANIQYF
TRBV7-9	TRBJ2-7	NA	many	TGTGCCAGCAGACAGGGTGACGCCTACGAGCAGTACTTC	CASRQGDAYEQYF
TRBV28	TRBJ1-2	TRBD1	NA	TGTGCCAGCAGAGCAGGGGGGTCTGGCTACACCTTC	CASRAGGSGYTF
TRBV12-3/TRBV12-4	TRBJ2-1	TRBD2	NA	TGTGCCAGCAGTTTGTTTCTAGCGGGGATAAACTCCTACAATGAGCAGTTCTTC	CASSLFLAGINSYNEQFF
TRBV6-6	TRBJ1-6	TRBD1	once	TGTGCCAGCAGTTACGGGACAGGGGGCGTCGGTAATTCACCCCTCCACTTT	CASSYGTGGVGNSPLHF
TRBV6-5	TRBJ1-2	NA	many	TGTGCCAGCAGGGCGCTGGGGAATGCCTATGGCTACACCTTC	CASRALGNAYGYTF
TRBV6-1	TRBJ2-2	NA	NA	TGCGCCAGCAGTCAGGGACGGACCGGGGAGCCGTTTTTT	CASSQGRTGEPFF